A selection of T cell receptor beta chains follows, all from one sample in a study of T-cell reconstitution after alpha-beta-depleted transplantation in children. TCRdb re-called the PCR reads with MiXCR, one entry per CDR3 protein. The sample holds about 540,000 distinct CDR3 sequences; around 20% are singletons and the top ten take 3.3%. The sample here was PBMCs from the stem cell graft donor, taken from the stem cell graft. The receptor set was obtained from a human donor who donated a stem cell graft to a child with acute lymphoblastic leukemia. CDR3s include the opening cysteine and the closing phenylalanine or tryptophan. D genes are given only for firm matches. Expanded clones get a size class; other rows say once, few or many, or leave the size out.

cdr3_nt cdr3_aa d_call clone_size j_call cdr3_length v_call
TGTGCCAGCAGCTTGATCACAGGGTTGGACATTCAGTACTTC CASSLITGLDIQYF . few TRBJ2-4 14 TRBV7-6
TGTGCCAGCAGTTACCGGACTAGCTACTCACGGACGCACAATGAGCAGTTCTTC CASSYRTSYSRTHNEQFF TRBD2 few TRBJ2-1 18 TRBV6-5
TGCGCCAGCAGCCAAGATGCTTTTCCGGCGGGCTCCTACAATGAGCAGTTCTTC CASSQDAFPAGSYNEQFF . . TRBJ2-1 18 TRBV4-1
TGTGCCAGCAGTCCTCAGGTTGGCTACACCTTC CASSPQVGYTF . . TRBJ1-2 11 TRBV6-1
TGCGCCAGCAGCGGAGAGGACAGGGGCCAAGAGACCCAGTACTTC CASSGEDRGQETQYF TRBD1 . TRBJ2-5 15 TRBV5-1
TGTGCCAGCAGCTTGGCCTTGGATGAGACCCAGTACTTC CASSLALDETQYF . . TRBJ2-5 13 TRBV5-5
TGCGCCAGCAGCTTGTACCTAGCGGGACCCTCCTACAATGAGCAGTTCTTC CASSLYLAGPSYNEQFF TRBD2 . TRBJ2-1 17 TRBV5-1
TGTGCCAGCAGCGCGGACCGGACGGGTGAGCAGTTCTTC CASSADRTGEQFF . few TRBJ2-1 13 TRBV7-9
TGTGCCAGCAGTGAAGCTAGCGGGGGCCAAGAGACCCAGTACTTC CASSEASGGQETQYF TRBD2 . TRBJ2-5 15 TRBV6-1
TGCGCCAGCAGCTCTCGCGGTGGCTCGGGAACGAACACCGGGGAGCTGTTTTTT CASSSRGGSGTNTGELFF . few TRBJ2-2 18 TRBV5-1
TGTGCCAGCAATGACGTGTGGGGCGAGCAGTACTTC CASNDVWGEQYF . . TRBJ2-7 12 TRBV12-3/TRBV12-4
TGTGCCAGCAGGGGGGTATCCTGGGTTCCTCGAGCTGGAAACACCATATATTTT CASRGVSWVPRAGNTIYF . . TRBJ1-3 18 TRBV3-1
TGTGCCAGCAGCTTATCAGGCAGGGGGCCAGAGACCCAGTACTTC CASSLSGRGPETQYF TRBD1 few TRBJ2-5 15 TRBV7-9
TGTGCCAGCAGCTTAATGGGACAGGGAAAGGCTGACACTGAAGCTTTCTTT CASSLMGQGKADTEAFF TRBD1 . TRBJ1-1 17 TRBV7-3
TGCAGTGCCTCAGAGGCTAGCGGTTCACAAGAGACCCAGTACTTC CSASEASGSQETQYF TRBD2 . TRBJ2-5 15 TRBV20-1
TGTGCCAGTTTACTAGCGGGGGACACCGGGGAGCTGTTTTTT CASLLAGDTGELFF TRBD2 . TRBJ2-2 14 TRBV12-3/TRBV12-4
TGTGCCAGCAGCCCGAGTGGGATGAACACTGAAGCTTTCTTT CASSPSGMNTEAFF . few TRBJ1-1 14 TRBV7-3
TGTGCCAGCAGCTTAGTAACTCCCCTAGCCCACGAGCAGTACTTC CASSLVTPLAHEQYF . . TRBJ2-7 15 TRBV7-9
TGTGCCAGACAGCCCCAGTTTCGATACGAGCAGTACTTC CARQPQFRYEQYF . . TRBJ2-7 13 TRBV6-4
TGTGCCATCAGTGAAGGGAACAACAATGAGCAGTTCTTC CAISEGNNNEQFF . . TRBJ2-1 13 TRBV10-3
TGCAGTGCCCCCAGAGGGACCAACTATGGCTACACCTTC CSAPRGTNYGYTF . few TRBJ1-2 13 TRBV20-1
TGTGCCACCAGCAGAGGTGCCAGGGCCGGAATGAACACTGAAGCTTTCTTT CATSRGARAGMNTEAFF . . TRBJ1-1 17 TRBV15
TGTGCCAGCAGCCCTCCGACAGGGGAAGAGACCCAGTACTTC CASSPPTGEETQYF TRBD1 . TRBJ2-5 14 TRBV12-3/TRBV12-4
TGTGCCAGCAGCGCGTCGGGACTGCACACCGGGGAGCTGTTTTTT CASSASGLHTGELFF . few TRBJ2-2 15 TRBV9
TGTGCCAGCAGCTCCGGGGACGGAATAACCCCGGATCAAGAGACCCAGTACTTC CASSSGDGITPDQETQYF . . TRBJ2-5 18 TRBV11-2